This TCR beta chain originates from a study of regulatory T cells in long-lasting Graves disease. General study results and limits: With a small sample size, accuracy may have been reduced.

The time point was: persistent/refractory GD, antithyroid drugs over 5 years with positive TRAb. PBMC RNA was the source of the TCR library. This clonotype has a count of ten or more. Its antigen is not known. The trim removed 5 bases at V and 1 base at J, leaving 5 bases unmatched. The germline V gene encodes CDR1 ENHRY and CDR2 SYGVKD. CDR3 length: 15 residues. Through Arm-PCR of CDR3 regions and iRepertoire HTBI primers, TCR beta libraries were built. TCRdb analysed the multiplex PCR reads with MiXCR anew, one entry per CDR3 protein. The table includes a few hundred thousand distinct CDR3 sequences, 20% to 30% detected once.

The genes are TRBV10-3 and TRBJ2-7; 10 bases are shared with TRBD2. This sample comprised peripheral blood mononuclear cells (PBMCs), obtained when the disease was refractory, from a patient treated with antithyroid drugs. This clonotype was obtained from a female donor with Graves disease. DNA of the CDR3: TGTGCCATCAGTCAAGTAGCGGGAGGTTCCTACGAGCAGTACTTC. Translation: CAISQVAGGSYEQYF.